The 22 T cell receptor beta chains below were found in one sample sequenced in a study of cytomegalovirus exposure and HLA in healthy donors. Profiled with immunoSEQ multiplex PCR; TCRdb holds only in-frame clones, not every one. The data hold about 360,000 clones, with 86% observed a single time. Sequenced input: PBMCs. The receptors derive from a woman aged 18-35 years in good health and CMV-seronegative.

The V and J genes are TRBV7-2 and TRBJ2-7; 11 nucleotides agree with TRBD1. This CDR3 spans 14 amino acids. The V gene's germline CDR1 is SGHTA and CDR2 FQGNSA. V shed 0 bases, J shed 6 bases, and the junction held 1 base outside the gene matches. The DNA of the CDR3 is TGTGCCAGCAGCTTAGCTGGGACAGGGGGCGAGCAGTACTTC. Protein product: CASSLAGTGGEQYF. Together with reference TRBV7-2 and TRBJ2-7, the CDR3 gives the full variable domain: GAGVSQSPSNKVTEKGKDVELRCDPISGHTALYWYRQSLGQGLEFLIYFQGNSAPDKSGLPSDRFSAERTGGSVSTLTIQRTQQEDSAVYLCASSLAGTGGEQYFGPGTRLTVT.

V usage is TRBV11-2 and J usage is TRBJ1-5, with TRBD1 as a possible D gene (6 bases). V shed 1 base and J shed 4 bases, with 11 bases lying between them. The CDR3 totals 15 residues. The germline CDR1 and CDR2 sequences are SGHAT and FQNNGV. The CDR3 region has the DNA TGTGCCAGCAGCTTAGGCAGGGGCAGGAATCAGCCCCAGCATTTT. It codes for CASSLGRGRNQPQHF.

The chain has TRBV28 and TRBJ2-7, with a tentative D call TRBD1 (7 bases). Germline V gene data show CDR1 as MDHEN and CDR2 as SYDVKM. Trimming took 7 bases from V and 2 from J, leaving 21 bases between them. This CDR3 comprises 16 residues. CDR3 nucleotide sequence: TGTGCCAGCAAGGATAGCGGTCGGACAGGTGCCTACGAGCAGTACTTC. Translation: CASKDSGRTGAYEQYF.

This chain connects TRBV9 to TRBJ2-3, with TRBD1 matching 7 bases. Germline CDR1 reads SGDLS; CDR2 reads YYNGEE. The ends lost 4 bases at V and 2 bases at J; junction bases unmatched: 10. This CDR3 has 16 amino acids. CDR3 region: CASSITGVFSTDTQYF. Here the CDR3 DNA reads TGTGCCAGCAGCATTACAGGGGTCTTCTCCACAGATACGCAGTATTTT.

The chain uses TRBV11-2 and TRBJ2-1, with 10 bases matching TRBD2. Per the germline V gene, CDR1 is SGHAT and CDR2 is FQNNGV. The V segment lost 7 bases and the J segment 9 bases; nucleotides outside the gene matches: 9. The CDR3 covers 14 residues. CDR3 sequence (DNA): TGTGCCAGCACCACCAGCGGGGGGGCTCGTGAGCAGTTCTTC. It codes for CASTTSGGAREQFF.

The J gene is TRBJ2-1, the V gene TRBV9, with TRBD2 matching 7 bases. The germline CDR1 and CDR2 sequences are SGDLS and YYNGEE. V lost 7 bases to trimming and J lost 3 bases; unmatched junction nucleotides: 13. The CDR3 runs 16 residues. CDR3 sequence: CASSPSGLADYNEQFF. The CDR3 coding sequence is TGTGCCAGCTCCCCAAGTGGGCTAGCGGACTACAATGAGCAGTTCTTC.

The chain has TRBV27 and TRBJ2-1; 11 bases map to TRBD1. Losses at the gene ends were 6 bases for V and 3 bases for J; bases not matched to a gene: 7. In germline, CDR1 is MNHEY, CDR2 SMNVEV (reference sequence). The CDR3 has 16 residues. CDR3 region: CASSLTGTGGYNEQFF. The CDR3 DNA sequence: TGTGCCAGCAGCCTAACGGGGACAGGGGGCTACAATGAGCAGTTCTTC.

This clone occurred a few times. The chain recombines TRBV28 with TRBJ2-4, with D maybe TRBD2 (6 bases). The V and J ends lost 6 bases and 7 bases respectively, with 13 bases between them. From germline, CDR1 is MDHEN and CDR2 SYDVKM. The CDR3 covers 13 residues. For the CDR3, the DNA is TGTGCCAGCAGCGCGGGACTGGCCAACATTCAGTACTTC. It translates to CASSAGLANIQYF.

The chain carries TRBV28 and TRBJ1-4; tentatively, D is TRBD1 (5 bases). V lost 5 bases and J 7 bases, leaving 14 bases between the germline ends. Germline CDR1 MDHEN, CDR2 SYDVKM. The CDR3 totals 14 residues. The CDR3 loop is CASSGWGGTEKLFF. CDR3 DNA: TGTGCCAGCAGTGGCTGGGGGGGGACTGAAAAACTGTTTTTT.

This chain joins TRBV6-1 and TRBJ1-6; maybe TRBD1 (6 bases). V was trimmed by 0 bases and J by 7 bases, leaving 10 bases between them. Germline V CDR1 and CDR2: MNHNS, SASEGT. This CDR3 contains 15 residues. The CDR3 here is CASSEATGGNSPLHF. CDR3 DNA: TGTGCCAGCAGTGAAGCGACAGGCGGAAATTCACCCCTCCACTTT.

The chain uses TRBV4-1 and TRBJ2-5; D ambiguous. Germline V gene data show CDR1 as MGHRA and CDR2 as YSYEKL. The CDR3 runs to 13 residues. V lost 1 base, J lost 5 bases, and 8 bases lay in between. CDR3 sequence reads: CASSQGHWETQYF. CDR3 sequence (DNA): TGCGCCAGCAGCCAAGGACATTGGGAGACCCAGTACTTC.

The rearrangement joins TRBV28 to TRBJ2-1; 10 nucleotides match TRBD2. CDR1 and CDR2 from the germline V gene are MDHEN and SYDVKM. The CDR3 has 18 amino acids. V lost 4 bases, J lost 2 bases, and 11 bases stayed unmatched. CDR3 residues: CASSWISGGTITYNEQFF. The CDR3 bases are TGTGCCAGCAGTTGGATTAGCGGGGGGACTATTACCTACAATGAGCAGTTCTTC.

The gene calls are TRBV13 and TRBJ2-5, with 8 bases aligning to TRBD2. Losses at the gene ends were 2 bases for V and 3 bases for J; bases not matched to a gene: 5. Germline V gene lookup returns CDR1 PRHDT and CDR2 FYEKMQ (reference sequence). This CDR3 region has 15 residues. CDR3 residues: CASSLRQRGKETQYF. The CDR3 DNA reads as TGTGCCAGCAGCTTACGCCAGCGGGGGAAAGAGACCCAGTACTTC.

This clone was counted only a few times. As DNA, the CDR3 is TGTGCCAGCTCCAGGACACATGGCTACACCTTC. Amino acids: CASSRTHGYTF. This rearrangement joins TRBV2 to TRBJ1-2, with D possibly being TRBD1 (5 bases). V gave up 8 bases and J gave up 6 bases, with 10 bases separating them. The CDR3 length is 11 residues. CDR1 is SNHLY, CDR2 FYNNEI, per germline.

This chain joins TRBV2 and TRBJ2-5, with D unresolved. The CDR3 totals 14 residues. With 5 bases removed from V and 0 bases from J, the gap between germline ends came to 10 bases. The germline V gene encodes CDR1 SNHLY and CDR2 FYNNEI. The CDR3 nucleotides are TGTGCCAGCAGTACCACATCGTACCAAGAGACCCAGTACTTC. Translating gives CASSTTSYQETQYF. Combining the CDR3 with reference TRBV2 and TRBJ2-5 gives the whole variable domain EPEVTQTPSHQVTQMGQEVILRCVPISNHLYFYWYRQILGQKVEFLVSFYNNEISEKSEIFDDQFSVERPDGSNFTLKIRSTKLEDSAMYFCASSTTSYQETQYFGPGTRLLVL.

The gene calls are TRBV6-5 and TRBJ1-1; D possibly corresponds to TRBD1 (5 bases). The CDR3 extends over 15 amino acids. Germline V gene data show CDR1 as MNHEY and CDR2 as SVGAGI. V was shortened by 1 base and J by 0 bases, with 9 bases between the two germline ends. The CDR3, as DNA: TGTGCCAGCAGTTACTTCGGACAACTGAACACTGAAGCTTTCTTT. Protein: CASSYFGQLNTEAFF.

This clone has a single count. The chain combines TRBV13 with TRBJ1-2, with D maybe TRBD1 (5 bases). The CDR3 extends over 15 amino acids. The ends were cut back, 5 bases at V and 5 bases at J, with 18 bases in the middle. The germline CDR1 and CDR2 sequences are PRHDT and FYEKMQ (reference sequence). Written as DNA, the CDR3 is TGTGCCAGCAGCGGTCCCGGGACTGCCGTTTATGGCTACACCTTC. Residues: CASSGPGTAVYGYTF.

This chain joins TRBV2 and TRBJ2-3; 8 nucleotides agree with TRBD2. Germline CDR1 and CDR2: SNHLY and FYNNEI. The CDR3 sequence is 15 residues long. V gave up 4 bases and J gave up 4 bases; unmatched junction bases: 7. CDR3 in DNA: TGTGCCAGCAGTGTAAGGGCGGGGGGCGCAGATACGCAGTATTTT. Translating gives CASSVRAGGADTQYF. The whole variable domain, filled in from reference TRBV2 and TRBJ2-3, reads EPEVTQTPSHQVTQMGQEVILRCVPISNHLYFYWYRQILGQKVEFLVSFYNNEISEKSEIFDDQFSVERPDGSNFTLKIRSTKLEDSAMYFCASSVRAGGADTQYFGPGTRLTVL.

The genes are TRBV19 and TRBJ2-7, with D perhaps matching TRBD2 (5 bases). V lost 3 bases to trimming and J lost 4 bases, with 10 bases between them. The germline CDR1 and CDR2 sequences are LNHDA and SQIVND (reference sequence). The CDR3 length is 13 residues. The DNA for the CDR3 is TGTGCCAGTAGTATCGGGGAACAGTACGAGCAGTACTTC. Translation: CASSIGEQYEQYF.

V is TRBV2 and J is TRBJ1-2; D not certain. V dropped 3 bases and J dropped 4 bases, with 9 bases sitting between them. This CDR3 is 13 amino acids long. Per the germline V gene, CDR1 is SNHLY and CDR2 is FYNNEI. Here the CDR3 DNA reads TGTGCCAGCAGTGACAGTCCCCGCTATGGCTACACCTTC. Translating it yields CASSDSPRYGYTF.

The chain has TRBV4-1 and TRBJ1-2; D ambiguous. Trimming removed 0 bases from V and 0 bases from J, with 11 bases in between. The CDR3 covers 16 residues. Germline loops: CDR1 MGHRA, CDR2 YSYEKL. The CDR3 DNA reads TGCGCCAGCAGCCAAGATCCCTCACAGTCTAACTATGGCTACACCTTC. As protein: CASSQDPSQSNYGYTF.

This CDR3 is CASSLVVAGAGEQYF. The CDR3 region has the DNA TGTGCCAGCAGCTTAGTAGTAGCGGGAGCGGGTGAGCAGTACTTC. The genes are TRBV11-2 and TRBJ2-7; 9 nucleotides line up with TRBD2. The CDR3 extends over 15 amino acids. In germline, CDR1 is SGHAT, CDR2 FQNNGV. V trimming: 1 base; J trimming: 7 bases; junction bases outside the gene matches: 8.